A single sample is the source of the 17 T cell receptor beta chains below, sequenced in a study of control samples from healthy donors and cancer patients. The table came from immunoSEQ multiplex PCR; TCRdb's copy has only in-frame clones and leaves some out. The table includes some 120,000 clones, about nine tenths detected once. The sample comprised blood. The receptors come from a woman under 30 in good health.

This clone occurred once. The J gene is TRBJ2-7, the V gene TRBV27, with TRBD2 matching 9 bases. CDR1 and CDR2 (germline): MNHEY, SMNVEV (reference sequence). This CDR3 spans 16 amino acids. After removal of 5 bases from V and 3 bases from J, the junction contained 11 bases not matched to a gene. In DNA, the CDR3 is TGTGCCAGCAGTCTTCGGGGTAGCGGGGGAGACTACGAGCAGTACTTC. Protein: CASSLRGSGGDYEQYF.

The gene calls are TRBV7-6 and TRBJ1-1; TRBD1 agrees at 8 bases. J lost 0 bases, V lost 2 bases, and 5 bases had no gene match. The CDR3 spans 16 residues. Germline values: CDR1 SGHVS, CDR2 FNYEAQ. The CDR3 region is CASSLLQGGMNTEAFF. In DNA, the CDR3 is TGTGCCAGCAGCTTATTACAGGGGGGAATGAACACTGAAGCTTTCTTT.

J is TRBJ1-2 and V is TRBV20-1, with D tentatively TRBD1 (5 bases). The germline gives CDR1 DFQATT, CDR2 SNEGSKA (reference sequence). V dropped 3 bases and J dropped 5 bases, with 22 bases sitting between them. The CDR3 spans 16 residues. CDR3: CSASRDSGPHSYGYTF. The CDR3 bases are TGCAGTGCTAGTCGCGACAGCGGTCCACACAGTTATGGCTACACCTTC.

The genes are TRBV6-2 or TRBV6-3 and TRBJ1-2; possible D gene TRBD1, 6 bases. Germline V gene sequence: CDR1 MNHEY, CDR2 SVGEGT. The V and J ends lost 5 bases and 8 bases respectively, with 9 bases between them. This CDR3 comprises 11 residues. The CDR3 is CASSLTGGYTF. CDR3 DNA sequence: TGTGCCAGCAGTCTCACAGGGGGCTACACCTTC.

The chain carries TRBV7-2 and TRBJ1-5, with TRBD1 as a possible D gene (5 bases). CDR3 length: 14 amino acids. The germline V and J ends were trimmed by 5 bases and 2 bases, with 10 bases remaining between them. CDR1 is SGHTA and CDR2 is FQGNSA in the germline V gene. This CDR3 reads CASSPEQGNQPQHF. The CDR3 bases are TGTGCCAGCAGCCCTGAACAGGGCAATCAGCCCCAGCATTTT.

This chain joins TRBV24-1 and TRBJ2-2, with 8 bases that match TRBD2. The CDR3 is made up of 17 amino acids. Germline trimming cut 3 bases from V and 1 base from J; bases unmatched to any gene: 6. Looked up from germline, CDR1 is KGHDR and CDR2 is SFDVKD. DNA for the CDR3: TGTGCCACCAGTGATGCCTTGAGCGGGAGGAACACCGGGGAGCTGTTTTTT. The encoded protein is CATSDALSGRNTGELFF.

V gene TRBV6-2 or TRBV6-3 combines with J gene TRBJ2-5, with D perhaps assigned TRBD1 or TRBD2 (5 bases each). V gave up 4 bases and J gave up 8 bases, with 11 bases separating them. Germline V lookup: CDR1 MNHEY, CDR2 SVGEGT. This CDR3 spans 12 amino acids. CDR3 protein: CASSSWGSTQYF. CDR3 sequence (DNA): TGTGCCAGCAGTTCTTGGGGGTCAACCCAGTACTTC.

The chain carries TRBV2 and TRBJ1-1; possibly TRBD1 for D (6 bases). Looked up from germline, CDR1 is SNHLY and CDR2 is FYNNEI. CDR3 length: 22 amino acids. The V end was cut by 3 bases, the J end by 1 base, with 33 bases between. The CDR3 loop reads CASSDPKEGDIRGGGRNTEAFF. The CDR3 bases are TGTGCCAGCAGTGACCCGAAAGAGGGGGACATTCGGGGCGGGGGTCGGAACACTGAAGCTTTCTTT.

V usage is TRBV10-3 and J usage is TRBJ2-3, with 12 positions matching TRBD2. CDR1 ENHRY and CDR2 SYGVKD come from the germline V gene. The CDR3 consists of 15 residues. Here the CDR3 reads CASGLAGTSTDTQYF. In DNA form, the CDR3 reads TGTGCTTCTGGACTAGCGGGGACTAGCACAGATACGCAGTATTTT.

This chain links TRBV18 with TRBJ1-4; no clear D gene. CDR1 and CDR2 (germline): KGHSH, LQKENI. The CDR3 sequence is 15 residues long. The V end lost 2 bases, the J end lost 0 bases, and 7 bases lay between the germline ends. As DNA, the CDR3 is TGTGCCAGCTCACCATCGGGTTCAACTAATGAAAAACTGTTTTTT. The encoded protein is CASSPSGSTNEKLFF.

The rearrangement joins TRBV24-1 to TRBJ2-1; D is perhaps TRBD1 (6 bases). CDR3 size: 13 residues. Germline CDR1 KGHDR, CDR2 SFDVKD. V was cut by 0 bases and J by 9 bases, with 8 bases left in between. CDR3: CATSDLRGIEQFF. For the CDR3, the DNA is TGTGCCACCAGTGATTTGAGGGGGATTGAGCAGTTCTTC.

The rearrangement uses TRBV19 and TRBJ2-2, with D perhaps matching TRBD2 (5 bases). V lost 7 bases, J lost 6 bases, and 9 bases lay in between. From germline, CDR1 is LNHDA and CDR2 SQIVND (reference sequence). This CDR3 is 12 amino acids long. The CDR3 protein is CASTLGAGELFF. The CDR3 nucleotides are TGTGCCAGTACTCTCGGGGCCGGGGAGCTGTTTTTT.

V gene TRBV28 combines with J gene TRBJ1-5, with D perhaps TRBD1 (5 bases). The CDR3 is made up of 14 amino acids. CDR1 and CDR2 (germline): MDHEN, SYDVKM. The V end lost 5 bases, the J end lost 6 bases, and 14 bases lay between the germline ends. CDR3 sequence: CASSPAGRVQPQHF. The CDR3 bases are TGTGCCAGCAGTCCGGCGGGCAGGGTTCAGCCCCAGCATTTT.

This rearrangement joins TRBV7-2 to TRBJ1-1; 8 bases align to TRBD1. Germline V gives CDR1 SGHTA, CDR2 FQGNSA. Germline trimming cut 8 bases from V and 1 base from J; bases unmatched to any gene: 6. The CDR3 covers 14 residues. The CDR3 reads CASSFGTGNTEAFF. The CDR3 coding sequence is TGTGCCAGCTCGTTCGGGACAGGGAACACTGAAGCTTTCTTT.

The chain joins TRBV4-3 to TRBJ2-2, with 7 bases that match TRBD1. The germline CDR1 and CDR2 sequences are LGHNA and YSLEER. Germline trimming cut 1 base from V and 4 bases from J; bases unmatched to any gene: 9. The length of the CDR3 is 17 residues. The CDR3 nucleotides are TGCGCCAGCAGCCAAGGAGCAGGGGGAATAGGCACCGGGGAGCTGTTTTTT. This sequence encodes CASSQGAGGIGTGELFF.

Comments on this clone: This same CDR3 is encoded by further DNA sequences in the sample. V gene TRBV18 combines with J gene TRBJ2-3; D remains unclear. The V and J ends lost 3 bases and 1 base respectively, with 2 bases between them. The CDR3 extends over 12 amino acids. Germline V gene data show CDR1 as KGHSH and CDR2 as LQKENI. CDR3 nucleotide sequence: TGTGCCAGCTCACCGGGCACAGATACGCAGTATTTT. Protein: CASSPGTDTQYF. The whole variable domain, remainder taken from reference TRBV18 and TRBJ2-3, is NAGVMQNPRHLVRRRGQEARLRCSPMKGHSHVYWYRQLPEEGLKFMVYLQKENIIDESGMPKERFSAEFPKEGPSILRIQQVVRGDSAAYFCASSPGTDTQYFGPGTRLTVL.

The genes are TRBV4-2 and TRBJ2-7, with D possibly matching TRBD1 (6 bases). Trimming took 0 bases from V and 2 from J, leaving 11 bases between them. The V gene's germline CDR1 is LGHNA and CDR2 YNFKEQ. The CDR3 consists of 15 residues. The CDR3 is CASSQDRDTAYEQYF. CDR3 nucleotide sequence: TGTGCCAGCAGCCAAGATCGGGACACGGCCTACGAGCAGTACTTC.